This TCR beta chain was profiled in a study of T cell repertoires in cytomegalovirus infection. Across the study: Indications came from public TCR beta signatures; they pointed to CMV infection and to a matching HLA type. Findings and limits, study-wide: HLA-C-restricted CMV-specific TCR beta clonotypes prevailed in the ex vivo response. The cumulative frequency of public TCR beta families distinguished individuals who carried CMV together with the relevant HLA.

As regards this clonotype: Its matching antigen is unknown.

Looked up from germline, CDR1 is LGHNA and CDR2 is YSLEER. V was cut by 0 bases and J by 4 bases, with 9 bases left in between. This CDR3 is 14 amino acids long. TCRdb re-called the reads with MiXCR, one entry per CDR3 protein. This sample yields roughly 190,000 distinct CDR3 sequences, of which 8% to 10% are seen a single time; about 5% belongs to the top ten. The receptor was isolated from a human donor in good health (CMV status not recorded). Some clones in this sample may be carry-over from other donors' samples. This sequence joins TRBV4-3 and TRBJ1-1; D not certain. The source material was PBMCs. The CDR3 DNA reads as TGCGCCAGCAGCCAAGATTGGCAAGGCACTGAAGCTTTCTTT. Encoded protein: CASSQDWQGTEAFF.